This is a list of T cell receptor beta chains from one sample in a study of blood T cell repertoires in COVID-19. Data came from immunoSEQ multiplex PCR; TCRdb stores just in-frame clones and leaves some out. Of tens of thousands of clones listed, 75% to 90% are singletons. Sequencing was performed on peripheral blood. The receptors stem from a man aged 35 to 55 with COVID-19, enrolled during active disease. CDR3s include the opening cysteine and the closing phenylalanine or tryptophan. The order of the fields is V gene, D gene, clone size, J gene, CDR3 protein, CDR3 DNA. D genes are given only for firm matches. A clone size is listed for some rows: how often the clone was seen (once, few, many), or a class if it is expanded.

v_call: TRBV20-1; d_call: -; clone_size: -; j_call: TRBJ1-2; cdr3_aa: CSASLNYGYTF; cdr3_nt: TGCAGTGCTAGCCTTAACTATGGCTACACCTTC
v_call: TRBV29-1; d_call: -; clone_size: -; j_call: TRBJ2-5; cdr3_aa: CSVNRVETQYF; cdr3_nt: TGCAGCGTAAACAGGGTAGAGACCCAGTACTTC
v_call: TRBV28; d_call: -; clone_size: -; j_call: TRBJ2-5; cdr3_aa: CASSFNFGQKQETQYF; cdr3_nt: TGTGCCAGCAGTTTTAATTTCGGACAAAAACAAGAGACCCAGTACTTC
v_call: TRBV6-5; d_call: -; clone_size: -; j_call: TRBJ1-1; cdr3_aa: CASKATPGTEAFF; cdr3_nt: TGTGCCAGCAAAGCCACCCCGGGGACTGAAGCTTTCTTT
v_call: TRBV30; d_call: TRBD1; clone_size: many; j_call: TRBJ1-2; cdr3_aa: CAWRLDRDYGYTF; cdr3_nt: TGTGCCTGGAGGTTGGACAGGGACTATGGCTACACCTTC
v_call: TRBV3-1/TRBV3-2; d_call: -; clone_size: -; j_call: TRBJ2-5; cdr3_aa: CASRDLGHGETQYF; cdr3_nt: TGTGCCAGCAGGGACCTAGGACACGGAGAGACCCAGTACTTC
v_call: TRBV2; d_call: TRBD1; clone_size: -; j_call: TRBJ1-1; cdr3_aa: CASSRQGNTEAFF; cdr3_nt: TGTGCCAGCAGCCGACAGGGGAACACTGAAGCTTTCTTT
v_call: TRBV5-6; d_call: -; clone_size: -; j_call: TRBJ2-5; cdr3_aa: CASKDSMGRETQYF; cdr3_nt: TGTGCCAGCAAGGATTCGATGGGGAGAGAGACCCAGTACTTC
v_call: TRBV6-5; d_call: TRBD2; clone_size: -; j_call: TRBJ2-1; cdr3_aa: CASRLGTSGYNEQFF; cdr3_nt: TGTGCCAGCAGGCTTGGGACTAGCGGTTACAATGAGCAGTTCTTC
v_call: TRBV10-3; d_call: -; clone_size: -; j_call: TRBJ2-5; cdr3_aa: CAISETGEKETQYF; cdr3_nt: TGTGCCATCAGTGAGACCGGGGAAAAAGAGACCCAGTACTTC
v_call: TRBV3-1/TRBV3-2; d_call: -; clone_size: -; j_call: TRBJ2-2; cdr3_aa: CASSQDLRGGAGTGELFF; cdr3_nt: TGTGCCAGCAGCCAAGATCTTCGAGGGGGGGCGGGCACCGGGGAGCTGTTTTTT
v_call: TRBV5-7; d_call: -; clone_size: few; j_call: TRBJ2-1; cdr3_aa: CASSLELNEQFF; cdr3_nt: TGTGCCAGCAGCTTGGAACTCAATGAGCAGTTCTTC
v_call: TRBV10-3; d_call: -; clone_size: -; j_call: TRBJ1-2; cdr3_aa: CAISERQENYGYTF; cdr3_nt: TGTGCCATCAGTGAGAGACAGGAAAATTATGGCTACACCTTC
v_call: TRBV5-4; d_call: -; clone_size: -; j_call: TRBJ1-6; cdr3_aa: CASRKQETLTNSPLHF; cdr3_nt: TGTGCCAGCAGGAAACAGGAAACCCTGACAAATTCACCCCTCCACTTT
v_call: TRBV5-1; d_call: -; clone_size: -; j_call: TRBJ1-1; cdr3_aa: CASSLGITANTEAFF; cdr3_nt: TGCGCCAGCAGCTTAGGAATTACAGCGAACACTGAAGCTTTCTTT
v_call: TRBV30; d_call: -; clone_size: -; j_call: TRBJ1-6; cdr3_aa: CAWETENSPLHF; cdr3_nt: TGTGCCTGGGAGACAGAGAATTCACCCCTCCACTTT
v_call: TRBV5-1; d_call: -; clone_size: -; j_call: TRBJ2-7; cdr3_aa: CASSPQGGPYEQYF; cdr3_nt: TGCGCCAGCAGCCCACAGGGTGGCCCCTACGAGCAGTACTTC
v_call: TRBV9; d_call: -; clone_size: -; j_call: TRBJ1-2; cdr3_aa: CASSVWPGEGYTF; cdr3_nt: TGTGCCAGCAGCGTATGGCCGGGAGAAGGCTACACCTTC
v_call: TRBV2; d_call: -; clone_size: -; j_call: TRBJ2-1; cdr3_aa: CASSESTIDNEQFF; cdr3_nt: TGTGCCAGCAGTGAGTCTACCATCGATAATGAGCAGTTCTTC
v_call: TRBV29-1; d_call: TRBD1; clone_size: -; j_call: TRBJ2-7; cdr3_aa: CSVQGANEQYF; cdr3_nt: TGCAGCGTACAGGGGGCTAACGAGCAGTACTTC
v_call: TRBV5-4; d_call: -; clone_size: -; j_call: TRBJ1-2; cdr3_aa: CASSLPGLNYGYTF; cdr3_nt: TGTGCCAGCAGCTTACCGGGACTTAACTATGGCTACACCTTC
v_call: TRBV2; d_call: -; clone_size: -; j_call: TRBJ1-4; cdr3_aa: CASRATGGGTNEKLFF; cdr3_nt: TGTGCCAGCAGAGCCACCGGGGGGGGCACTAATGAAAAACTGTTTTTT
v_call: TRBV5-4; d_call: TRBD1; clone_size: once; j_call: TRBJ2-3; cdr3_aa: CASSGTPGTATDTQYF; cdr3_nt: TGTGCCAGCAGCGGAACACCCGGGACAGCCACAGATACGCAGTATTTT
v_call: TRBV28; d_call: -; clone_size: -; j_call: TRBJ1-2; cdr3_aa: CASSLRGGEASGGYTF; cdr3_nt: TGTGCCAGCAGTCTTAGGGGAGGGGAGGCCTCCGGGGGCTACACCTTC
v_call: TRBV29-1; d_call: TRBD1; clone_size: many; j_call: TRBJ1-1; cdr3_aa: CSVQGADEAFF; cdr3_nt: TGCAGCGTACAGGGGGCGGATGAAGCTTTCTTT
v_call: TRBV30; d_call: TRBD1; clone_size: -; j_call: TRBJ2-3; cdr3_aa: CAWSVLGQIITDTQYF; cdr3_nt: TGTGCCTGGAGTGTACTGGGACAGATTATCACAGATACGCAGTATTTT
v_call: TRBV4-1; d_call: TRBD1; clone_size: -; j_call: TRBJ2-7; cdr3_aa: CASSRRDRGLYEQYF; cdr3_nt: TGCGCCAGCAGCCGCCGGGACAGGGGCCTCTACGAGCAGTACTTC
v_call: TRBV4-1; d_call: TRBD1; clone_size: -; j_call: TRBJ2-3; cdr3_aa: CASSQVSGQGRDTQYF; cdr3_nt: TGCGCCAGCAGCCAAGTTTCGGGACAGGGGAGGGATACGCAGTATTTT
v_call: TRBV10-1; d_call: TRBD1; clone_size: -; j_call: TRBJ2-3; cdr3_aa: CASSEEGTGEDTQYF; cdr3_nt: TGCGCCAGCAGTGAGGAGGGGACAGGGGAAGATACGCAGTATTTT
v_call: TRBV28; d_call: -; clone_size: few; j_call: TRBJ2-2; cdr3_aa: CASSSGGPNTGELFF; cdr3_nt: TGTGCCAGCAGTAGCGGCGGACCGAACACCGGGGAGCTGTTTTTT
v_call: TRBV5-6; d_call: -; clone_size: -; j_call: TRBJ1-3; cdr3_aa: CASSPAGIRSGNTIYF; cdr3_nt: TGTGCCAGCAGCCCTGCAGGGATCCGCTCTGGAAACACCATATATTTT
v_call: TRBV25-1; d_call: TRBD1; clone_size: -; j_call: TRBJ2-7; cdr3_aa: CAASAGTGGHEQYF; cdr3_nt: TGTGCCGCAAGCGCCGGGACAGGGGGGCACGAGCAGTACTTC
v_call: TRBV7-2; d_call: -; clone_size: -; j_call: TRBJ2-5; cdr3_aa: CASSATGIQETQYF; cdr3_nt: TGTGCCAGCAGCGCAACAGGGATCCAAGAGACCCAGTACTTC
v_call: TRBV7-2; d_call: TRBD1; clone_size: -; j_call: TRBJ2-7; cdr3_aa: CASSLGTGSQYEQYF; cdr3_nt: TGTGCCAGCAGCTTAGGGACAGGGTCTCAATACGAGCAGTACTTC
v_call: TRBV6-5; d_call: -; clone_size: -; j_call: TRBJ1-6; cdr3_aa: CASILTGNSPLHF; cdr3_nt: TGTGCCAGCATTCTGACAGGCAATTCACCCCTCCACTTT
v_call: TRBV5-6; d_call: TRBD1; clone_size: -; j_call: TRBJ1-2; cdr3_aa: CASSLAGTGNYGYTF; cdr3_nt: TGTGCCAGCAGCTTGGCCGGGACAGGGAACTATGGCTACACCTTC
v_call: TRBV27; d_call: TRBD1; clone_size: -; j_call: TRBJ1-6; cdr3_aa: CASSFQGQGYSPLHF; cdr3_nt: TGTGCCAGCAGTTTTCAGGGACAGGGTTATTCACCCCTCCACTTT
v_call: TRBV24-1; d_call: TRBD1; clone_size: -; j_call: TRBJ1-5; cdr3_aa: CATRDRAGYSNQPQHF; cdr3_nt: TGTGCCACCCGGGACAGGGCTGGATATAGCAATCAGCCCCAGCATTTT
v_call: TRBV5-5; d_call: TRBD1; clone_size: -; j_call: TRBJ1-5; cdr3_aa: CASSTYRDSSNQPQHF; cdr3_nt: TGTGCCAGCAGCACCTACCGGGACAGTAGCAATCAGCCCCAGCATTTT
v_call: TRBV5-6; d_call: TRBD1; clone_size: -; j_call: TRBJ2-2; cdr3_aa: CASSWDRTNTGELFF; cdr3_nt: TGTGCCAGCAGCTGGGACAGGACGAACACCGGGGAGCTGTTTTTT
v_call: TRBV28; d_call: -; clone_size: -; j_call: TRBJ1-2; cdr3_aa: CASRPTGNYGYTF; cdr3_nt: TGTGCCAGCAGGCCGACGGGTAACTATGGCTACACCTTC
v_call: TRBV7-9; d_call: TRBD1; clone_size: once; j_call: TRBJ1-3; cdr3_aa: CASSLGADRRIGNTIYF; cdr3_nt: TGTGCCAGCAGCTTAGGGGCGGACAGGAGGATAGGAAACACCATATATTTT
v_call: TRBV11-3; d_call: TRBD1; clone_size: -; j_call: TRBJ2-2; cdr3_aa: CASSPGQPIVTGELFF; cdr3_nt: TGTGCCAGCAGCCCGGGACAGCCGATCGTTACCGGGGAGCTGTTTTTT